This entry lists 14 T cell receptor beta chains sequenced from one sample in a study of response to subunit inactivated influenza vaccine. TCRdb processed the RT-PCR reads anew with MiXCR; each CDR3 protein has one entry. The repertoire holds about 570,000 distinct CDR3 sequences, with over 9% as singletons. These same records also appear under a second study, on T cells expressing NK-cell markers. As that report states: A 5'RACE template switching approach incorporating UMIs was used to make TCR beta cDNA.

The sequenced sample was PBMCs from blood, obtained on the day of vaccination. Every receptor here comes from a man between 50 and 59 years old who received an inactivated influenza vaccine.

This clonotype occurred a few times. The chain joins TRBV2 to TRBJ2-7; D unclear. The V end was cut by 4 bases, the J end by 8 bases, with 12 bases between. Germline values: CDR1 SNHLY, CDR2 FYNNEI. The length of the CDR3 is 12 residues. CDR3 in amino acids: CASSVVRSQQYF. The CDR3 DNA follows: TGTGCCAGCAGTGTGGTACGGTCCCAGCAGTACTTC.

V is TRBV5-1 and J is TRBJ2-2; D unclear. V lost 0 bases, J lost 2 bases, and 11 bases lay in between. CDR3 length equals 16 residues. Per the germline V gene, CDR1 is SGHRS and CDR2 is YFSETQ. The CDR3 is CASSLESWRNTGELFF. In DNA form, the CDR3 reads TGCGCCAGCAGCTTGGAAAGTTGGAGAAACACCGGGGAGCTGTTTTTT.

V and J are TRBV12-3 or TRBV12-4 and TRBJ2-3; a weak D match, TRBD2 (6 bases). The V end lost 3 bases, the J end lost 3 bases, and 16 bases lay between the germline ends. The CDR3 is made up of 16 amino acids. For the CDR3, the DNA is TGTGCCAGCAGTTTTGGGCGGGGTATCGTGACAGATACGCAGTATTTT. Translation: CASSFGRGIVTDTQYF.

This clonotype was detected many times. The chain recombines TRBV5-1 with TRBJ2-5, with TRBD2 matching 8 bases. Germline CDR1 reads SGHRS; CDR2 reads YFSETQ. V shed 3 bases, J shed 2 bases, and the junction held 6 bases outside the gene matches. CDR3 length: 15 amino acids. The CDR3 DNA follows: TGCGCCAGCAGCTCGATGGGACTAGATCAAGAGACCCAGTACTTC. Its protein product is CASSSMGLDQETQYF.

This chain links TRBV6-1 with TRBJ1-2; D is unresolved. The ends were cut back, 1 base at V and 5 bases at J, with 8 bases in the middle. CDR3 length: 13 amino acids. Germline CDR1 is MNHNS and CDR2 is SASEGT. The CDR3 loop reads CASSEDGRYGYTF. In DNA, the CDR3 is TGTGCCAGCAGTGAAGATGGGAGGTATGGCTACACCTTC.

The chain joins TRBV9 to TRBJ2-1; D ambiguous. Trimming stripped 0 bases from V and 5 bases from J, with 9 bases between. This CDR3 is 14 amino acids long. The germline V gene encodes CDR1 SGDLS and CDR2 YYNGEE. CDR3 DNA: TGTGCCAGCAGCGTAGGCCAGACCAACAATGAGCAGTTCTTC. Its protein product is CASSVGQTNNEQFF. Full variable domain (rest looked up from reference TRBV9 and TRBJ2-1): DSGVTQTPKHLITATGQRVTLRCSPRSGDLSVYWYQQSLDQGLQFLIQYYNGEERAKGNILERFSAQQFPDLHSELNLSSLELGDSALYFCASSVGQTNNEQFFGPGTRLTVL.

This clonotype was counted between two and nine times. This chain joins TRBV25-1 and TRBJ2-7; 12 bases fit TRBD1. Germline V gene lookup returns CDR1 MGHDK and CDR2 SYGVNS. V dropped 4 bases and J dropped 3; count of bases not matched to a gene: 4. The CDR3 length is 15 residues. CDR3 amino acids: CASSVGTGGFYEQYF. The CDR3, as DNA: TGTGCCAGCAGTGTGGGGACAGGGGGCTTCTACGAGCAGTACTTC.

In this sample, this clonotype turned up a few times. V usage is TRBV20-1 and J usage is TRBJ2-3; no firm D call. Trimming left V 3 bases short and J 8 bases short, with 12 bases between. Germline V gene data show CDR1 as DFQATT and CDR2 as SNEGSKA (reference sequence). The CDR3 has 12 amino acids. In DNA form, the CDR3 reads TGCAGTGCTAGCCTAACCGTAGGTACGCAGTATTTT. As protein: CSASLTVGTQYF.

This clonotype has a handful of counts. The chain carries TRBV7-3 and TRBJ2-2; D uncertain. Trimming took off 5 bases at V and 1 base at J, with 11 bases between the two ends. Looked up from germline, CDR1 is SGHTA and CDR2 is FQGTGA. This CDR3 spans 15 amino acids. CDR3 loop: CASSLSAMNTGELFF. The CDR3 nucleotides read TGTGCCAGCAGCCTATCAGCAATGAACACCGGGGAGCTGTTTTTT.

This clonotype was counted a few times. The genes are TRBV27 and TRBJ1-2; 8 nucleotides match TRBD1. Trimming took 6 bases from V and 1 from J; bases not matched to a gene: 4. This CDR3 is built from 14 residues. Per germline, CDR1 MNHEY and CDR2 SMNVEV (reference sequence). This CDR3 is CASRGTGVNYGYTF. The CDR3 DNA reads TGTGCCAGCAGGGGGACAGGAGTTAACTATGGCTACACCTTC.

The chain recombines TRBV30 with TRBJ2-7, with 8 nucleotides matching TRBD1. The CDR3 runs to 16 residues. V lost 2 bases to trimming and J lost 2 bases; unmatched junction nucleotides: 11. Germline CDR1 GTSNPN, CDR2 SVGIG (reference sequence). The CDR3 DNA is TGTGCCTGGAGTTATCTTCCGGGACAGGAGGCCTACGAGCAGTACTTC. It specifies CAWSYLPGQEAYEQYF.

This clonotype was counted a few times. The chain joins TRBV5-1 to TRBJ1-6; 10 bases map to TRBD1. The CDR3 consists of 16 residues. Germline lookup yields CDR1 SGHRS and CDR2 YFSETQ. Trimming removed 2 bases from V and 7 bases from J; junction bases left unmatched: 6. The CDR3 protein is CASSFGAGQGNSPLHF. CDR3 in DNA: TGCGCCAGCAGCTTTGGGGCGGGACAGGGGAATTCACCCCTCCACTTT.

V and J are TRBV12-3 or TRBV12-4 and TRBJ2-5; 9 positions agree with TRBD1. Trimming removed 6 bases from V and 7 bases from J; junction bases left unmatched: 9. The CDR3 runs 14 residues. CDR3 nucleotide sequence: TGTGCCAGCAGCCTTTCCGGGACAGGGATGACCCAGTACTTC. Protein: CASSLSGTGMTQYF.

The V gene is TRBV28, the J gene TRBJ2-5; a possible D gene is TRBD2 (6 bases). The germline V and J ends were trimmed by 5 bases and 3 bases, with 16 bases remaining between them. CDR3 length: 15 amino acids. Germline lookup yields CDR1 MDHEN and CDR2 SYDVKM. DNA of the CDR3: TGTGCCAGCAGTGACCGTCCCCCGGGGGAAGAGACCCAGTACTTC. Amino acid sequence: CASSDRPPGEETQYF.